The 18 T cell receptor beta chains in this list originate from one sample, sequenced in a study of vaccination effects on CD4 cells after COVID-19. Clones were sequenced by immunoSEQ multiplex PCR, and TCRdb holds only the in-frame ones, with some missing. Altogether roughly 55,000 clones are present, around 80% being singletons, with the ten largest covering 1.5% to 2.5%. These receptors' targets are unknown. After expansion with viral peptide pools in the ViraFEST assay, antigen-specific CD4+ T cells were sequenced. The culture ran for 10 days before CD4+ T cells were isolated. Each person got two doses of an mRNA SARS-CoV-2 vaccine, BNT162b2 or mRNA-1273. Sequenced here: CD4+ T cells from PBMCs cultured with HCoV-OC43 spike peptides, sampled after COVID-19 vaccination. Regarding subset: HCoV-OC43 spike overlapping peptide pool stimulation. The receptors were gathered from a human donor who received a COVID-19 vaccine.

The sample holds one count of this clone. This chain uses TRBV18 with TRBJ2-2; possibly TRBD1 for D (6 bases). Trimming stripped 7 bases from V and 5 bases from J, with 11 bases between. CDR3 length equals 13 residues. The V gene's germline CDR1 is KGHSH and CDR2 LQKENI. The CDR3 sequence is CASFYGQTGELFF. The CDR3 nucleotides read TGTGCCAGCTTCTACGGACAGACCGGGGAGCTGTTTTTT.

This chain links TRBV2 with TRBJ1-1; 7 bases map to TRBD1. With V trimmed by 7 bases and J by 5 bases, 4 bases remained unmatched. CDR1 is SNHLY and CDR2 is FYNNEI in the germline V gene. CDR3 size: 12 residues. CDR3 sequence reads: CASTIQGTEAFF. CDR3 sequence (DNA): TGTGCCAGCACCATACAGGGGACTGAAGCTTTCTTT.

The chain links TRBV2 to TRBJ2-5; no definite D call. In germline, CDR1 is SNHLY, CDR2 FYNNEI. The CDR3 runs 12 residues. Trimming cost V 6 bases and J 5 bases, with 10 bases left between them. The DNA for the CDR3 is TGTGCCAGCAGAGACGACCGGGAGACCCAGTACTTC. Its protein is CASRDDRETQYF.

The V call is TRBV19, the J call TRBJ2-2; D is perhaps TRBD1 (6 bases). The CDR3 spans 14 residues. V dropped 11 bases and J dropped 3 bases, with 16 bases sitting between them. Germline V gene lookup returns CDR1 LNHDA and CDR2 SQIVND (reference sequence). CDR3 residues: CAGQRGLHTGELFF. The CDR3 coding sequence is TGTGCCGGCCAAAGGGGGTTGCACACCGGGGAGCTGTTTTTT.

The CDR3 region is CASSVSSGTFTDTQYF. CDR3 coding DNA: TGTGCCAGCAGCGTGTCTAGCGGGACATTCACAGATACGCAGTATTTT. This chain joins TRBV9 and TRBJ2-3, with 9 nucleotides matching TRBD2. V dropped 2 bases and J dropped 2; count of bases not matched to a gene: 6. The V gene's germline CDR1 is SGDLS and CDR2 YYNGEE. The CDR3 is 16 residues long.

The chain carries TRBV19 and TRBJ1-5; D ambiguous. The germline V gene has CDR1 LNHDA and CDR2 SQIVND (reference sequence). The CDR3 is made up of 13 amino acids. V lost 0 bases, J lost 7 bases, and 7 bases lay in between. CDR3 sequence: CASSIDLEQPQHF. The CDR3, as DNA: TGTGCCAGTAGTATAGATTTGGAGCAGCCCCAGCATTTT.

This chain connects TRBV24-1 to TRBJ1-3; D is possibly TRBD1 (6 bases). V lost 4 bases and J 2 bases, leaving 11 bases between the germline ends. The CDR3 covers 15 residues. The germline CDR1 and CDR2 sequences are KGHDR and SFDVKD. The CDR3 protein is CATSDPRGAGNTIYF. CDR3 sequence (DNA): TGTGCCACCAGTGACCCCAGGGGCGCTGGAAACACCATATATTTT.

This clone came up a few times. One junction end does not reproduce the germline sequence, and a read error may be involved. The chain combines TRBV19 with TRBJ1-5; D may be TRBD1 (5 bases). CDR3 length: 16 amino acids. Germline V lookup: CDR1 LNHDA, CDR2 SQIVND (reference sequence). CDR3 region: CASIILFGAPNQPQHF. CDR3 coding DNA: TGTGCCAGTATTATACTCTTCGGGGCCCCCAATCAGCCCCAGCATTTT.

The chain couples TRBV30 to TRBJ2-7; 7 nucleotides agree with TRBD2. V gave up 3 bases and J gave up 0 bases; unmatched junction bases: 20. Per germline, CDR1 GTSNPN and CDR2 SVGIG (reference sequence). The CDR3 has 19 residues. The CDR3 here is CAWSLPLLADFGASYEQYV. In DNA form, the CDR3 reads TGTGCCTGGAGCCTCCCTTTGCTAGCGGATTTTGGGGCCTCCTACGAGCAGTACGTC.

V usage is TRBV30 and J usage is TRBJ1-1; 9 bases map to TRBD1. Germline CDR1 is GTSNPN and CDR2 is SVGIG (reference sequence). J lost 5 bases, V lost 4 bases, and 14 bases had no gene match. This CDR3 region has 16 residues. As DNA, the CDR3 is TGTGCCTGGACGGGGGACAGGGCAAGGACCAGGACTGAAGCTTTCTTT. This codes for CAWTGDRARTRTEAFF. Drawing the rest from reference TRBV30 and TRBJ1-1, the complete variable domain is SQTIHQWPATLVQPVGSPLSLECTVEGTSNPNLYWYRQAAGRGLQLLFYSVGIGQISSEVPQNLSASRPQDRQFILSSKKLLLSDSGFYLCAWTGDRARTRTEAFFGQGTRLTVV.

The V gene is TRBV7-3, the J gene TRBJ2-1, with 11 bases that match TRBD2. Germline CDR1 and CDR2: SGHTA and FQGTGA. This CDR3 is 16 amino acids long. Losses at the gene ends were 4 bases for V and 12 bases for J; bases not matched to a gene: 14. The CDR3 DNA is TGTGCCAGCAGCTCGGACACTAGCGGGGGCCCTAAGGGGCAGTTCTTC. Protein: CASSSDTSGGPKGQFF.

CDR3 nucleotide sequence: TGTGCCAGCAGTTACTCCCGACCGATCAAGGGCTACGAGCAGTACGTC. Protein product: CASSYSRPIKGYEQYV. J is TRBJ2-7 and V is TRBV6-2 or TRBV6-3; D gene uncertain. Per the germline V gene, CDR1 is MNHEY and CDR2 is SVGEGT. This CDR3 contains 16 residues. Between the trimmed V and J ends, which lost 0 bases and 3 bases, there was a span of 15 bases.

The chain uses TRBV30 and TRBJ2-7; 9 nucleotides match TRBD1. The CDR3 is made up of 14 amino acids. With 5 bases clipped from V and 3 bases from J, the junction kept 8 bases outside the gene matches. Germline V CDR1 and CDR2: GTSNPN, SVGIG (reference sequence). The CDR3 DNA follows: TGTGCCTGGTCAGCGGGACAGGGCTTCTACGAGCAGTACGTC. This codes for CAWSAGQGFYEQYV.

The V and J genes are TRBV12-1 and TRBJ2-5. TRBV12-1 is a listed pseudogene. The CDR3 runs to 14 residues. In DNA form, the CDR3 reads TGTGCCAGCAGCTTTGGGGGGACCGGAGTGACCCAGTACTTC. As protein: CASSFGGTGVTQYF.

In this sample, this clone turned up a few times. The rearrangement uses TRBV2 and TRBJ1-2; the D gene is possibly TRBD1 (6 bases). CDR3 length: 14 amino acids. Germline V gives CDR1 SNHLY, CDR2 FYNNEI. Between the trimmed V and J ends, which lost 4 bases and 3 bases, there was a span of 12 bases. CDR3 nucleotides: TGTGCCAGCAGTGTTACGGGGGGCGACTATGGCTACACCTTC. This translates into CASSVTGGDYGYTF.

The chain has TRBV24-1 and TRBJ2-3; TRBD2 matches at 7 bases. The CDR3 consists of 14 residues. V lost 1 base and J lost 4; bases outside the gene matches: 1. Germline V lookup: CDR1 KGHDR, CDR2 SFDVKD. The CDR3 sequence: CATSDFRGADTQYF. The DNA of the CDR3 is TGTGCCACCAGTGATTTTCGGGGGGCAGATACGCAGTATTTT.

This rearrangement joins TRBV6-5 to TRBJ1-5; D remains ambiguous. V gave up 2 bases and J gave up 4 bases, with 9 bases separating them. Germline loops: CDR1 MNHEY, CDR2 SVGAGI. The CDR3 loop spans 14 amino acids. CDR3: CASSYLAGNQPQHF. CDR3 nucleotide sequence: TGTGCCAGCAGTTACCTGGCCGGGAATCAGCCCCAGCATTTT.

The V call is TRBV19, the J call TRBJ1-6; possible D gene TRBD1, 5 bases. Germline CDR1 is LNHDA and CDR2 is SQIVND (reference sequence). The CDR3 covers 13 residues. Trimming cost V 3 bases and J 7 bases, with 7 bases left between them. The CDR3 DNA reads TGTGCCAGTAGTATCTGGGGGAATTCACCCCTCCACTTT. This codes for CASSIWGNSPLHF.